This T cell receptor beta chain was recorded in a study of blood T cell repertoires in COVID-19. This CDR3 spans 14 amino acids. Germline V gene sequence: CDR1 KGHSH, CDR2 LQKENI. The V segment lost 3 bases and the J segment 5 bases; nucleotides outside the gene matches: 6. Sequencing was performed with immunoSEQ multiplex PCR; in TCRdb, only in-frame clones are kept and a portion is missing. This table holds some 240,000 clones, roughly 80% found once. The rearrangement uses TRBV18 and TRBJ1-2; 7 bases agree with TRBD1. The receptor was isolated from a woman aged 80 or over with acute or convalescent COVID-19. Material: peripheral blood. CDR3 region: CASSPDRDKYGYTF. CDR3 DNA: TGTGCCAGCTCACCTGACAGGGATAAATATGGCTACACCTTC. The variable domain in full, completed from reference TRBV18 and TRBJ1-2, reads NAGVMQNPRHLVRRRGQEARLRCSPMKGHSHVYWYRQLPEEGLKFMVYLQKENIIDESGMPKERFSAEFPKEGPSILRIQQVVRGDSAAYFCASSPDRDKYGYTFGSGTRLTVV.